Here is one T cell receptor beta chain with its context. Its target antigen remains unknown. No qualities accompany the bases; no much larger clone lies one base away. Another Seattle source contributed samples from volunteer blood donors who had recovered from COVID-19. Collaborating institutions collected whole blood in K2EDTA tubes following their own protocols. For TCRbeta analysis, collaborator samples were shipped as frozen whole blood, as isolated PBMCs, or as DNA extracted from either sample type. TCRbeta CDR3 regions were amplified from genomic DNA by means of the immunoSEQ Assay, a bias-controlled multiplex PCR. In the source study's methods: The number of nucleated cells in each sample was estimated by amplification of reference gene primers within the assay. Sequence reads were collapsed and filtered to measure the absolute abundance of every unique TCRbeta CDR3 rearrangement. For each sample, productive Simpson clonality was calculated as the square root of Simpson's diversity index over productive rearrangements. TCRdb mirrors the immuneACCESS table, restricted to in-frame sequences. Some clones are absent from its copies; in checked studies, under half trace to an unresolved V gene, and the reason for the others is unknown. Clone size and V and J calls were adopted from that table, with D and trimming inferred from the DNA. Counted in this sample were 200,000 to 250,000 clones; around nine tenths of them appeared once. The ten biggest clones cover about 6% of the sample.

These data are taken from a study of blood T cell repertoires in COVID-19 (dated by TCRdb to 2020 to 2021). A note on the overall study: Samples from collaborators originated in the United States, Italy and Spain and spanned both the acute and convalescent phases of COVID-19. A freely available public database, intended as a resource for researchers studying the immune response to SARS-CoV-2, is where the repertoires were released. Samples were obtained from the ongoing ImmuneRACE study (first 160 participants) and from 1,200 or so subjects provided by 6 global collaborators. Where HLA class I and class II types were available, the types were taken from metadata supplied by the sample provider, not from assay-based typing. The dataset comprised deeply sampled blood TCRbeta repertoires from subjects exposed to, actively infected with, or recovered from COVID-19. The prospective study material was composed of cDNA or gDNA derived from T cells, B-cell-depleted T cells, or PBMCs. The sample metadata nearly always contained a de-identified subject ID, COVID-19 status, age in years and sex.

At the junction V is shortened by 4 bases and J by 2 bases, with 9 bases in between. CDR1 and CDR2, per the germline V gene, are SGHRS and YFSETQ. Taken from cysteine to phenylalanine, the CDR3 has 14 residues. Solely the CDR3 DNA is kept, with 42 bases framed from the first base. General findings and caveats noted by the study authors: The amount of clinical and demographic metadata varied by source and participant and was provided uncurated.

The rearrangement joined TRBV5-1 to TRBJ1-4; perhaps TRBD1 is the D gene, with 5 bases matching. Source material: peripheral blood. The TCR was taken from a man aged 60-69 years who had recovered from COVID-19. The CDR3 reads CASSARQTNEKLFF. The base sequence is TGCGCCAGCAGCGCTCGACAGACTAATGAAAAACTGTTTTTT.